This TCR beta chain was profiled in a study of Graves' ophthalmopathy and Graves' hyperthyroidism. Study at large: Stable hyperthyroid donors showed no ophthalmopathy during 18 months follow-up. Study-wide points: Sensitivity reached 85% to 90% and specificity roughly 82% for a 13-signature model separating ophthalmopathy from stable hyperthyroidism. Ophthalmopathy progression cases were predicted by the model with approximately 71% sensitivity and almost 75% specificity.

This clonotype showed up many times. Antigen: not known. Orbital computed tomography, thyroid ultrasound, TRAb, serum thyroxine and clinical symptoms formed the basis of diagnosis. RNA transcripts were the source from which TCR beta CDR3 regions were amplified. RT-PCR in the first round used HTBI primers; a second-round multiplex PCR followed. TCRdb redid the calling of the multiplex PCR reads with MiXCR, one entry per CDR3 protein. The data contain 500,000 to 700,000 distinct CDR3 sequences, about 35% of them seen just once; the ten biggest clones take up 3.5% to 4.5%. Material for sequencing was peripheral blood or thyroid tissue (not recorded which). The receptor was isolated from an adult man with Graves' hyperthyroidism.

This CDR3 reads CSVAMRNTEAFF. CDR3 nucleotide sequence: TGCAGCGTTGCCATGAGGAACACTGAAGCTTTCTTT. The chain couples TRBV29-1 to TRBJ1-1; D remains ambiguous. Germline CDR1 and CDR2: SQVTM and ANQGSEA. The V end was cut by 4 bases, the J end by 1 base, with 7 bases between. This CDR3 contains 12 residues. Combining the CDR3 with reference TRBV29-1 and TRBJ1-1 gives the whole variable domain SAVISQKPSRDICQRGTSLTIQCQVDSQVTMMFWYRQQPGQSLTLIATANQGSEATYESGFVIDKFPISRPNLTFSTLTVSNMSPEDSSIYLCSVAMRNTEAFFGQGTRLTVV.